These T cell receptor beta chains were read from a single sample in a study of human T cells and chemical hapten exposure. TCRdb passed the RACE reads through MiXCR, listing each CDR3 protein once. The profile shows some 340,000 distinct CDR3 sequences, 6% to 8.5% of them singletons. Sequenced material: whole blood, taken in connection with sensitization to the hapten diphenylcyclopropenone (DPC). The receptors come from a woman aged 18-29 years with alopecia areata. Some clones in this sample may be carry-over from other donors' samples. Both conserved end residues are part of each CDR3. The D gene is left open where the match is weak. The size of a clone is reported for some rows only, either as once, few or many, or as a class for expanded clones.

>TRBV3-1|TRBJ1-1|NA|16|few
TGTGCCAGCAGCCGCCTGTGGGGCCCCGCGGACACTGAAGCTTTCTTT
CASSRLWGPADTEAFF
>TRBV6-5|TRBJ2-1|TRBD2|17|few
TGTGCCAGCAGTTACGGGGAGGGGACTAGCGGAGTGATGGAGGAGTTCTTC
CASSYGEGTSGVMEEFF
>TRBV7-2|TRBJ1-5|NA|15|NA
TGTGCCAGCAGCTTGCTATTGGGGGCGGGACAGCCCCAGCATTTT
CASSLLLGAGQPQHF
>TRBV7-2|TRBJ2-6|TRBD2|17|NA
TGTGCCAGCAGCTCACTAGCGGGTTTCTCTGGGGCCAACGTCCTGACTTTC
CASSSLAGFSGANVLTF
>TRBV28|TRBJ1-4|NA|16|few
TGTGCCAGCAGTTTAGTGGGCCAGGGGACTAATGAAAAACTGTTTTTT
CASSLVGQGTNEKLFF
>TRBV12-3/TRBV12-4|TRBJ2-2|TRBD1|17|NA
TGTGCCAGCAGTTTTCTACCGGGACAGGCGAACACCGGGGAGCTGTTTTTT
CASSFLPGQANTGELFF
>TRBV5-5|TRBJ1-4|NA|13|NA
TGTGCCAGCAGCTTGGGACCTTATGAAAAACTGTTTTTT
CASSLGPYEKLFF
>TRBV6-5|TRBJ1-5|NA|14|many
TGTGCCAGCAGTTCTTTGGGAGCCCTTCAGCCCCAGCATTTT
CASSSLGALQPQHF
>TRBV29-1|TRBJ1-1|NA|13|NA
TGCAGCGTTGGGAGGGCACTGGGGGACCAAGCTTTCTTT
CSVGRALGDQAFF
>TRBV13|TRBJ1-1|NA|14|NA
TGTGCCAGCAGCTCCTGGACGGTGAACACTGAAGCTTTCTTT
CASSSWTVNTEAFF
>TRBV24-1|TRBJ2-1|NA|16|many
TGTGCCACCAGTGATTCGGGGTCAACTAACTACAATGAGCAGTTCTTC
CATSDSGSTNYNEQFF
>TRBV12-5|TRBJ1-2|NA|14|few
TGTGCTAGTGGTTTGCGCCCAGCTAACTATGGCTACACCTTC
CASGLRPANYGYTF
>TRBV2|TRBJ2-5|NA|13|NA
TGTGCCAGCAGTGAAGGAACGGAAGAGACCCAGTACTTC
CASSEGTEETQYF
>TRBV24-1|TRBJ2-3|NA|15|few
TGTGCCACCAGCACGGAGGGCGGGGGCACAGATACGCAGTATTTT
CATSTEGGGTDTQYF
>TRBV7-9|TRBJ2-7|NA|14|many
TGTGCCAGCAGGGCAACCGGGAGCTCCTACGAGCAGTACTTC
CASRATGSSYEQYF
>TRBV2|TRBJ1-2|NA|14|NA
TGTGCCAGCATTTTCGCGACAGAGAACTATGGCTACACCTTC
CASIFATENYGYTF
>TRBV5-5|TRBJ1-4|TRBD1|15|few
TGTGCCAGCAGCTTGGCAGGGGGCTCAGTGGAAAAACTGTTTTTT
CASSLAGGSVEKLFF
>TRBV20-1|TRBJ1-5|TRBD1|14|few
TGCAGTGCTAGGGGACAGGGAAGCAATCAGCCCCAGCATTTT
CSARGQGSNQPQHF
>TRBV7-9|TRBJ2-7|TRBD2|17|NA
TGTGCCAGCAGCTTAGCGACAGCTAGCGGGGGTACCTACGAGCAGTACTTC
CASSLATASGGTYEQYF
>TRBV7-3|TRBJ1-1|TRBD1|16|few
TGTGCCAGCAGCCACTGGGACAGGGGGCGCGGGACTGAAGCTTTCTTT
CASSHWDRGRGTEAFF
>TRBV7-2|TRBJ2-7|NA|15|many
TGTGCCAGCAGCTTATTGGCGGGCGGTAACTACGAGCAGTACTTC
CASSLLAGGNYEQYF
>TRBV12-3/TRBV12-4|TRBJ2-1|TRBD2|13|many
TGTGCCAGCGGGGGGGACGGATACAATGAGCAGTTCTTC
CASGGDGYNEQFF
>TRBV12-3/TRBV12-4|TRBJ2-5|NA|14|NA
TGTGCCAGCAGTGAGACCCTGAAGAAAGAGACCCAGTACTTC
CASSETLKKETQYF
>TRBV28|TRBJ1-1|NA|16|few
TGTGCCAGCAGAACACCCCCCGGGACGGGGAACACTGAAGCTTTCTTT
CASRTPPGTGNTEAFF